This is a list of T cell receptor beta chains from one sample in a study of post-analysis software for immune sequencing data. TCRdb fed the PCR reads into MiXCR, producing one record per CDR3 protein. Found here are approximately 460,000 distinct CDR3 sequences, roughly 46% of them singletons; the top ten hold about 12%. The sequenced sample was blood. The origin of the receptors is a girl under 18 with multiple sclerosis. CDR3s leave out the opening cysteine and the closing phenylalanine or tryptophan. Not every row has a clone size; where given, it reads once, few, many or a size class.

v_gene | abundance | CDR3aa
TRBV5-1 | NA | ASGTGSYNEQF
TRBV6-2/TRBV6-3 | NA | ASSYSSRVNEQF
TRBV6-5 | NA | ASISPGAISGNTIY
TRBV20-1 | few | SARDLRVVGSSSYEQY
TRBV7-6 | NA | ASSQSSYNSPLHFGNGTRDTQY
TRBV5-6 | NA | ASSLGTGTGAYNEQF
TRBV6-6 | few | ASSTSSGQNEQF
TRBV3-1 | few | ASSQRVNTEAF
TRBV24-1 | NA | ATSDPPRASGYT
TRBV7-3 | NA | ASSQGLAGVGEQY
TRBV20-1 | NA | SATRGLGANEQF
TRBV20-1 | NA | SAGTSGNEQY
TRBV7-9 | NA | ASSLSTGLTDMQY
TRBV10-3 | NA | AISLALTDTQY
TRBV20-1 | NA | SAFAGTSGREGSTDTQY
TRBV20-1 | few | SAGLADYNEQF
TRBV14 | NA | ASSQDPQGRRALRQY
TRBV11-1 | once | ASSLGPGVSETQY
TRBV5-1 | NA | ASSWPLAGGSYEQY
TRBV5-1 | NA | ASSLSYAETYEQY
TRBV5-1 | few | ASSSQSGEQF
TRBV12-3/TRBV12-4 | NA | ASHWLPPQVHSGNTIY
TRBV4-3 | NA | ASSQGQGPTNTGELF
TRBV24-1 | NA | ATSDEEVYEQY
TRBV7-2 | NA | ASSPRQGWNYGYT
TRBV5-6 | NA | ASSPLLAGEGNEQY
TRBV28 | NA | ASSLAAQESQY
TRBV7-9 | NA | AGSLDGRAYEQY
TRBV20-1 | NA | SARTGTGVNEQF
TRBV4-3 | NA | ASSQGLAESSYEQY
TRBV7-3 | few | ASSFLPGRFPGDYGYT
TRBV27 | NA | ASSPRVAKNIQY
TRBV20-1 | once | SARVGQSYGYT
TRBV28 | NA | ASSSRQYGGEQY
TRBV29-1 | many | SVGLAGEYEQY
TRBV9 | few | ASSVGWNSPLH
TRBV12-3/TRBV12-4 | NA | ASSFRGFINGYNEQY
TRBV6-2/TRBV6-3 | once | ASSTPGRDVNYGYT